This paragraph covers one T cell receptor (beta chain) sequence. This sample was taken from a study of blood T cell repertoires in COVID-19. Whole-study context: The United States, Italy and Spain supplied acute and convalescent COVID-19 samples.

Germline V gene data show CDR1 as MDHEN and CDR2 as SYDVKM. V shed 6 bases and J shed 3 bases, with 21 bases lying between them. The CDR3 sequence is 16 residues long. Authors' processing steps: Quantification of nucleated cells was approximated via reference gene primer amplification. Some clones are missing from TCRdb's copy, which holds only in-frame ones; the method was immunoSEQ multiplex PCR. V and J calls and clone size are those listed in that table; D and trimming were worked out from the DNA. This sample has around 86,000 clones, with 83% found just once. The rearrangement links TRBV28 to TRBJ2-7, with D possibly being TRBD1 (8 bases). The TCR was taken from a woman over 75 with acute or convalescent COVID-19. The material sequenced was peripheral blood. For the CDR3, the DNA is TGTGCCAGCAGCTCCGGACAGGGAGGGGGGCACTACGAGCAGTACTTC. As protein: CASSSGQGGGHYEQYF.